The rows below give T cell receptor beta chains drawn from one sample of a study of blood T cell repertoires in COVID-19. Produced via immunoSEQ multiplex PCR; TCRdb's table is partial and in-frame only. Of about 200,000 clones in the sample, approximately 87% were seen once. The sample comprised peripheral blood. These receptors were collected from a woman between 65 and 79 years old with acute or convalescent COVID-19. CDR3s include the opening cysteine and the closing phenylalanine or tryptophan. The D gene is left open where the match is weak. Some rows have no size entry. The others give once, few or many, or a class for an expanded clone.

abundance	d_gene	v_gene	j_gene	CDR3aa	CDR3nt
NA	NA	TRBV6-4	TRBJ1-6	CASSAFGSNNSPLHF	TGTGCCAGCAGTGCCTTCGGTTCAAATAATTCACCCCTCCACTTT
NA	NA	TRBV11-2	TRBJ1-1	CASSLGLNTEAFF	TGTGCCAGCAGCTTAGGACTTAACACTGAAGCTTTCTTT
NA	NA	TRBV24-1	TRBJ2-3	CATSDPKSTDTQYF	TGTGCCACCAGTGACCCAAAAAGCACAGATACGCAGTATTTT
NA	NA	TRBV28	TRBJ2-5	CASSFGIQETQYF	TGTGCCAGCAGTTTCGGGATCCAAGAGACCCAGTACTTC
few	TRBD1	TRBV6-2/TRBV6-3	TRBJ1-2	CASSPPYGTDHYGYTF	TGTGCCAGCAGTCCCCCTTATGGGACAGATCACTATGGCTACACCTTC
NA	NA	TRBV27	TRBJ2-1	CASSWGDTDEMDEQFF	TGTGCCAGCAGTTGGGGAGACACGGACGAGATGGATGAGCAGTTCTTC
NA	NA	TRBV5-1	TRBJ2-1	CASSPRPGINNEQFF	TGCGCCAGCAGCCCCCGACCGGGGATTAACAATGAGCAGTTCTTC
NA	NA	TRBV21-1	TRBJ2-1	CASRRVGVEQRESSYNEQFF	TGTGCCAGCAGACGCGTGGGCGTCGAACAAAGAGAAAGCTCCTACAATGAGCAGTTCTTC
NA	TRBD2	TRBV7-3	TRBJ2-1	CASSLQLAGVNEQFF	TGTGCCAGCAGCTTACAACTAGCGGGAGTTAATGAGCAGTTCTTC
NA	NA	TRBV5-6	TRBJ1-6	CASSLSRLYNSPLHF	TGTGCCAGCAGCTTGAGCAGGCTTTATAATTCACCCCTCCACTTT
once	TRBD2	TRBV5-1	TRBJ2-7	CASSPREGNLREQYF	TGCGCCAGCAGCCCAAGGGAGGGGAATTTACGAGAGCAGTACTTC
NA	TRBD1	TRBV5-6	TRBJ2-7	CASSGGQGAAWTYEQYF	TGTGCCAGCAGCGGGGGACAGGGGGCGGCGTGGACCTACGAGCAGTACTTC
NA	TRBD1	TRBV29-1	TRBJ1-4	CSVRSPGQGEKLFF	TGCAGCGTAAGATCCCCGGGACAGGGTGAAAAACTGTTTTTT
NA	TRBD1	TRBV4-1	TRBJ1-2	CASSRGQGDRHYGYTF	TGCGCCAGCAGCCGGGGACAGGGGGATAGGCACTATGGCTACACCTTC
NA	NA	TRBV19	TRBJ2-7	CASSIRTTTYEQYF	TGTGCCAGTAGTATCCGGACTACCACCTACGAGCAGTACTTC
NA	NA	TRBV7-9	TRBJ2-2	CASSLVGDTGELFF	TGTGCCAGCAGCTTAGTAGGGGACACCGGGGAGCTGTTTTTT
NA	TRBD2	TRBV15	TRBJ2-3	CATSRGTSGSTDTQYF	TGTGCCACCAGCAGAGGGACTAGCGGGTCCACAGATACGCAGTATTTT
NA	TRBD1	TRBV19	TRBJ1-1	CASSEDRARNTEAFF	TGTGCCAGTAGTGAGGACAGGGCCAGGAACACTGAAGCTTTCTTT
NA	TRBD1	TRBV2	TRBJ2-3	CASSVRTGRDTQYF	TGTGCCAGCAGTGTAAGGACAGGGCGAGATACGCAGTATTTT
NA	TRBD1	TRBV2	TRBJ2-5	CASGRDSRQETQYF	TGTGCCAGCGGCCGGGACAGCAGGCAAGAGACCCAGTACTTC
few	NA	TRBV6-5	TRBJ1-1	CASRGQLNTEAFF	TGTGCCAGCCGAGGACAGTTGAACACTGAAGCTTTCTTT
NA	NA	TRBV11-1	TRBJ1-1	CASSSKRGLAEAFF	TGTGCCAGCAGCTCTAAAAGGGGGTTGGCTGAAGCTTTCTTT
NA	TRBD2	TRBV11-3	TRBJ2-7	CASSPPLADYEQYF	TGTGCCAGCAGCCCCCCACTAGCGGACTACGAGCAGTACTTC
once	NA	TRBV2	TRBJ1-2	CASIPIPDWRGYTF	TGTGCCAGCATCCCCATCCCAGACTGGAGAGGCTACACCTTC
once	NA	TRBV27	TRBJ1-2	CASSLWGGRGGYTF	TGTGCCAGCAGTTTATGGGGGGGACGTGGCGGCTACACCTTC
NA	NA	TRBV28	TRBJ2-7	CASSFQMTSYEQYF	TGTGCCAGCAGTTTCCAGATGACTTCCTACGAGCAGTACTTC
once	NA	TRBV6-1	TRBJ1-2	CASSENPGYYGYTF	TGTGCCAGCAGTGAAAACCCGGGGTACTATGGCTACACCTTC
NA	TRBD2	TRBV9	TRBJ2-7	CASSSSPPLAGGRGEQYF	TGTGCCAGCAGCTCCTCCCCTCCACTAGCGGGAGGTCGGGGCGAGCAGTACTTC
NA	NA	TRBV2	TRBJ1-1	CASKSFTEAFF	TGTGCCAGCAAGAGCTTCACTGAAGCTTTCTTT
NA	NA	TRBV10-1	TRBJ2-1	CASSGYPDTEQFF	TGCGCCAGCAGTGGGTACCCGGACACTGAGCAGTTCTTC
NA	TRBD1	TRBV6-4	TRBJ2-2	CASRSDRGTGELFF	TGTGCCAGCAGATCGGACAGGGGCACCGGGGAGCTGTTTTTT
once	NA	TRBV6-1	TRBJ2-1	CASSDIGRWKFF	TGTGCCAGCAGTGATATAGGCAGGTGGAAGTTCTTC
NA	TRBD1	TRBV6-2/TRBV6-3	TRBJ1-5	CASSYSAGGSPQPQHF	TGTGCCAGCAGTTACTCGGCAGGGGGCAGTCCTCAGCCCCAGCATTTT
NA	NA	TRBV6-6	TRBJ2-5	CASSSTGRAQETQYF	TGTGCCAGCAGTTCCACTGGCAGGGCCCAAGAGACCCAGTACTTC
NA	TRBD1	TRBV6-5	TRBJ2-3	CASRDRVGTQYF	TGTGCCAGCAGAGACAGGGTTGGTACGCAGTATTTT